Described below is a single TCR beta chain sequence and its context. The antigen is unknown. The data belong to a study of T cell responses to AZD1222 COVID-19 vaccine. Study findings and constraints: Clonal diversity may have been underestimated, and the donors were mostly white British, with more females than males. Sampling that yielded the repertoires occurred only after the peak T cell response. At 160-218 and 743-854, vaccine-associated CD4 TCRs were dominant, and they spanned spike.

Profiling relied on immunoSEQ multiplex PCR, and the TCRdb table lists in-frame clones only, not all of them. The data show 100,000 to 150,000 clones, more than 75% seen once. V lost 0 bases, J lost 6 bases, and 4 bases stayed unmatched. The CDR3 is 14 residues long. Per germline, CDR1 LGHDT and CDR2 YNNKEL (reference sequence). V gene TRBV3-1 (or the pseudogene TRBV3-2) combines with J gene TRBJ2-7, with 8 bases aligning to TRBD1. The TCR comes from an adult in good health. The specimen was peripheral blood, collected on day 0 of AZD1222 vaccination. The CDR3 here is CASSQDRGLSEQYF. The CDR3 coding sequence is TGTGCCAGCAGCCAAGACAGGGGGCTTTCCGAGCAGTACTTC.